This T cell receptor (beta chain) was sequenced for a study of immune evolution from preneoplasia to lung adenocarcinoma. After pathologic assessment, macro-dissection selected premalignant or tumor cells for extraction. Study results and caveats: Normal lung had highest clonality; later lesions appeared denser, more diverse.

TCRdb keeps only in-frame clones here, not all; method: immunoSEQ multiplex PCR. The table records thousands of clones, roughly 82% of them present only once. After removal of 6 bases from V and 2 bases from J, the junction contained 9 bases not matched to a gene. The CDR3 sequence is 15 residues long. Germline V gene data show CDR1 as MDHEN and CDR2 as SYDVKM. As to this clone: What it binds is unknown.

The chain is built from TRBV28 and TRBJ1-2, with 7 bases aligning to TRBD1. Sequencing was performed on FFPE minimally invasive lung adenocarcinoma tissue. The TCR originated in a person aged 70 to 85 with lung adenocarcinoma. CDR3 residues: CASRRSGGGNYGYTF. In nucleotides, the CDR3 is TGTGCCAGCAGGAGGTCGGGAGGGGGCAACTATGGCTACACCTTC.